This T cell receptor beta chain was sequenced during a study of cytomegalovirus exposure and HLA in healthy donors. CDR1 and CDR2 from the germline V gene are MNHNS and SASEGT. The CDR3 sequence is 15 residues long. The V and J ends lost 6 bases and 2 bases respectively, with 14 bases between them. As concerns this clone: As yet, its antigen is unknown.

Study-wide findings and caveats: It was taken for granted in presence/absence analyses that sequencing depth across donors was roughly uniform.

PCR involved 60 Vbeta and 13 Jbeta primers. The data were produced by immunoSEQ multiplex PCR, yet TCRdb's version contains in-frame clones alone and is incomplete. The repertoire holds 90,000 to 150,000 clones, with under 90% as singletons. The receptor's source is a middle-aged woman in good health and CMV-seronegative. The chain is built from TRBV6-1 and TRBJ1-5; D is uncertain. The specimen was PBMCs. The CDR3 nucleotides read TGTGCCAGCAGCGAGCCGTATAGAGGCAATCAGCCCCAGCATTTT. Translated: CASSEPYRGNQPQHF.